This TCR beta chain was identified in a study of identical twins. Whole-study findings and limits: Partly confounded zero-insertion analyses could result from invariant MAIT and iNKT cells. Within beta out-of-frame sequences, the excess sharing observed between twins was weaker.

In this sample, this clonotype turned up a few times. The antigen is not known. Healthy Caucasian donors formed the entire cohort. Trimming took off 3 bases at V and 1 base at J, with 11 bases between the two ends. The CDR3 is 15 residues long. Germline-derived CDR1 and CDR2 are MGHDK and SYGVNS. A template switching step contributed a universal primer site, while unique molecular identifiers were present in the cDNA. TCRdb used MiXCR to reprocess the 5' RACE reads, holding one entry per CDR3 protein. The data show 1.5 million to 2 million distinct CDR3 sequences, about 31% seen once. The sequenced sample consisted of cord blood. This sequence joins TRBV25-1 and TRBJ2-3; no clear D. The TCR originated in a newborn girl in good health. The CDR3 reads CASSDAGARTDTQYF. In nucleotides, the CDR3 is TGTGCCAGCAGTGACGCCGGCGCACGCACAGATACGCAGTATTTT.